Given below is one TCR beta chain in context. Its antigen remains unidentified. CDR3 length: 12 residues. V was trimmed by 10 bases and J by 5 bases, leaving 15 bases between them. Germline V gene sequence: CDR1 SNHLY, CDR2 FYNNEI. Everyone who gave samples was a healthy Caucasian. This entry belongs to a study of identical twins. Study-level points and caveats: Researchers reported excess low generation probability among twin-shared out-of-frame alpha sequences. Compared with models, monozygotic twins showed more out-of-frame TCR alpha sharing. Carriage of fewer insertions was seen in abundant cord blood beta clonotypes, whereas memory repertoires showed none.

TCRdb reprocessed the 5' RACE reads via MiXCR and lists one record per CDR3 protein. This sample yields under 300,000 distinct CDR3 sequences, of which 11% to 15% are seen a single time; about 9% belongs to the top ten. The sequenced sample was memory (CD45RO+) T cells sorted from blood. V and J are TRBV2 and TRBJ2-7, with D possibly being TRBD1 (6 bases). This clonotype originated in a woman younger than 35 in good health. The CDR3 DNA follows: TGTGCCACCCGACAGGAAGGAGACGAGCAGTACTTC. Translating gives CATRQEGDEQYF.